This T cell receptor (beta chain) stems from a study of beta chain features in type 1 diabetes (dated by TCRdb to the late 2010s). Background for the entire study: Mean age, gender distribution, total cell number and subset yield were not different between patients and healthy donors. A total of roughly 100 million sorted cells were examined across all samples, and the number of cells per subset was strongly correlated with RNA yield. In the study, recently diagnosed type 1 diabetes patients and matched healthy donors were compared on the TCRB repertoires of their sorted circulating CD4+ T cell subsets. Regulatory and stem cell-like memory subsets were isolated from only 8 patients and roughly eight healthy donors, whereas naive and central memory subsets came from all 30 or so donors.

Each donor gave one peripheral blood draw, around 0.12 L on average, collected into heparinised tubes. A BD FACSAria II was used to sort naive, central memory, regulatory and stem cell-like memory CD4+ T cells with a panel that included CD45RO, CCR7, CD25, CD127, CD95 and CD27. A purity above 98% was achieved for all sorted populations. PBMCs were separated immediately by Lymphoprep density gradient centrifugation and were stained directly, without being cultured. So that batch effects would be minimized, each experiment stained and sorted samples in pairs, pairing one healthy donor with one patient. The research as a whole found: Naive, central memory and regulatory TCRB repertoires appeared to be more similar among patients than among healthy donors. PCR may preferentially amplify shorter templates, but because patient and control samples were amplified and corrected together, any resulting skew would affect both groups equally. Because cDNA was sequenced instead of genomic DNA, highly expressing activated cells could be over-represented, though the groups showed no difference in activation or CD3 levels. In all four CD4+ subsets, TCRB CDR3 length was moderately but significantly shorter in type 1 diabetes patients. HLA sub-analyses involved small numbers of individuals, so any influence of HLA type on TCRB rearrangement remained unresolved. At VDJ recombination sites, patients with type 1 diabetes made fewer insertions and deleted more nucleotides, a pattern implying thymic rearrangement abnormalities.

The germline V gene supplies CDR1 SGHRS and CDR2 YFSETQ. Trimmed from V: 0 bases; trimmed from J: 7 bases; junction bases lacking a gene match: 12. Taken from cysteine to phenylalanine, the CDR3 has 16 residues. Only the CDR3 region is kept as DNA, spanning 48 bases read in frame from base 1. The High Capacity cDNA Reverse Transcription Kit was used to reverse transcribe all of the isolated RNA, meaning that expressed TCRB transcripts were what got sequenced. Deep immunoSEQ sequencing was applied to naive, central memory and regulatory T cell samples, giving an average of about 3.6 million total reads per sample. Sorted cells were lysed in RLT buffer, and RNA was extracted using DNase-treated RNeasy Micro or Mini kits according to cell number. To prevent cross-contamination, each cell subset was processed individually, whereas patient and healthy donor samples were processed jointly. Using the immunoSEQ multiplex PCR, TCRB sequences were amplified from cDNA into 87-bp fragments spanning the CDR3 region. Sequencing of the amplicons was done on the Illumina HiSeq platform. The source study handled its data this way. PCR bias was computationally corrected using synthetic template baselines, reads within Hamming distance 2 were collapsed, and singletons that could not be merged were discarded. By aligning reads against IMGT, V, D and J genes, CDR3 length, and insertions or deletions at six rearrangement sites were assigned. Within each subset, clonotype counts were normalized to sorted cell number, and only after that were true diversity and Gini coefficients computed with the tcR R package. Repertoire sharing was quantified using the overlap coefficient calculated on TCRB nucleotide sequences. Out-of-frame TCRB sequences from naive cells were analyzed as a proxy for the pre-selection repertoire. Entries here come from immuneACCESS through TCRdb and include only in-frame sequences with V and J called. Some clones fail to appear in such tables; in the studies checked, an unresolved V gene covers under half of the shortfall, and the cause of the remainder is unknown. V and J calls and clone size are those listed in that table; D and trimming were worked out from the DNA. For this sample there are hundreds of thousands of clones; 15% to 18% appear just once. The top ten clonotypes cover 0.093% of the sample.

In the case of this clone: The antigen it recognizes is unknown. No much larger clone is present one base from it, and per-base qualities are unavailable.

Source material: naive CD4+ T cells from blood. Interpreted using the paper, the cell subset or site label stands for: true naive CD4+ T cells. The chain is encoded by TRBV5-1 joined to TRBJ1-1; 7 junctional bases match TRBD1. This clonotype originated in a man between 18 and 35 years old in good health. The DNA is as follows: TGCGCCAGCAGCTTGGTCTCGGGACAGTCAATTCGTGAAGCTTTCTTT. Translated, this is CASSLVSGQSIREAFF.